The present entry profiles one T cell receptor beta chain with its context. Its matching antigen is unknown. The record originates from a study of T cells in localized non-small cell lung cancer. Study outcomes and limitations: Appearing in adjacent lung were a median about 60 of the top 100 tumor clones. Elevated circulating T cell density in blood was associated with longer overall survival. It was uninvolved adjacent lung that showed the highest T cell clonality, exceeding tumor.

Two independent pathologists confirmed no atypia in lung taken at least 2 cm from tumor. CDR3 length: 14 residues. Data came from immunoSEQ multiplex PCR; TCRdb stores just in-frame clones and leaves some out. The data show more than 2,500 clones, with roughly 33% seen just once and approximately 9.1% held by the top ten. This receptor was taken from a male donor aged 60 or over with stage I squamous cell lung carcinoma. This chain links TRBV7-5 with TRBJ2-1; the table calls TRBD2, which could not be checked here. TRBV7-5 is a known pseudogene. The sample was normal lung tissue next to the tumor, taken before any cancer treatment. CDR3: CASSLGRGTNEQFF. The CDR3 region has the DNA TGTGCCAGCAGCTTAGGGCGGGGAACCAATGAGCAGTTCTTC.